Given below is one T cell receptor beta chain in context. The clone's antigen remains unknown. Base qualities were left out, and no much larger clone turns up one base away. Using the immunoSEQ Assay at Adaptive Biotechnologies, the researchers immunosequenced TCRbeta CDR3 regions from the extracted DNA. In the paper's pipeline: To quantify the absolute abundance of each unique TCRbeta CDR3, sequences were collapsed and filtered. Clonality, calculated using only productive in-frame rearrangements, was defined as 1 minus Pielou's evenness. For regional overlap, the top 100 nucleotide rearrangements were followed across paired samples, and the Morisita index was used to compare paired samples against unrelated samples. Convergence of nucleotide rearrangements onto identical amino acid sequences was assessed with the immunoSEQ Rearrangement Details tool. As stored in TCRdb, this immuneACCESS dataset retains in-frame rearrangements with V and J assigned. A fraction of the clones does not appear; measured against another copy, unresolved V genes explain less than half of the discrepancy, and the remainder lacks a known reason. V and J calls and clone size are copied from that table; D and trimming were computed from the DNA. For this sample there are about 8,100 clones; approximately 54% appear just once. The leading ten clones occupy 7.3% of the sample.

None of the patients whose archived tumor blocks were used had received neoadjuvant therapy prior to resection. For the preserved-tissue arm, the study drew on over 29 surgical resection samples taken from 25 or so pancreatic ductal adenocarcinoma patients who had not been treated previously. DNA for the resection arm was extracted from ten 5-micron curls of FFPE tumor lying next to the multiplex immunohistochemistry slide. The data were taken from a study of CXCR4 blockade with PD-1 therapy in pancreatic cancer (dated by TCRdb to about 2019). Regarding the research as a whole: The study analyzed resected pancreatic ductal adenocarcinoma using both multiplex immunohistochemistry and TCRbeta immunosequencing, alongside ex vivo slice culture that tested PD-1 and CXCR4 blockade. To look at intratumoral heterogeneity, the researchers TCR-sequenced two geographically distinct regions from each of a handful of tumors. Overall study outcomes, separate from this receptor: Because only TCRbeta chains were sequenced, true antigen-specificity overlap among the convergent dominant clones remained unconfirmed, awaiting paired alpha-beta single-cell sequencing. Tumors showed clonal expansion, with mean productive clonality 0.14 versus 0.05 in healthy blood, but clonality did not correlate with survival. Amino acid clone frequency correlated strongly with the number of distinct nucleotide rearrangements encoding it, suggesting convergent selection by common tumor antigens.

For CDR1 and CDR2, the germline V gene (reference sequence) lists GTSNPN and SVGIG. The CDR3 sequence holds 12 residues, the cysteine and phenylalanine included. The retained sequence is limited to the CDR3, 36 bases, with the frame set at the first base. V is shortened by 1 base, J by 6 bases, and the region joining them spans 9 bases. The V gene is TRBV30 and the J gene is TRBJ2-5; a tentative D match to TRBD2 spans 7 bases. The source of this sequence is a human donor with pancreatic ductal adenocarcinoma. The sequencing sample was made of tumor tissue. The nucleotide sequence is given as TGTGCCTGGAGTGGGGGGGGGCAGACCCAGTACTTC. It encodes CAWSGGGQTQYF.